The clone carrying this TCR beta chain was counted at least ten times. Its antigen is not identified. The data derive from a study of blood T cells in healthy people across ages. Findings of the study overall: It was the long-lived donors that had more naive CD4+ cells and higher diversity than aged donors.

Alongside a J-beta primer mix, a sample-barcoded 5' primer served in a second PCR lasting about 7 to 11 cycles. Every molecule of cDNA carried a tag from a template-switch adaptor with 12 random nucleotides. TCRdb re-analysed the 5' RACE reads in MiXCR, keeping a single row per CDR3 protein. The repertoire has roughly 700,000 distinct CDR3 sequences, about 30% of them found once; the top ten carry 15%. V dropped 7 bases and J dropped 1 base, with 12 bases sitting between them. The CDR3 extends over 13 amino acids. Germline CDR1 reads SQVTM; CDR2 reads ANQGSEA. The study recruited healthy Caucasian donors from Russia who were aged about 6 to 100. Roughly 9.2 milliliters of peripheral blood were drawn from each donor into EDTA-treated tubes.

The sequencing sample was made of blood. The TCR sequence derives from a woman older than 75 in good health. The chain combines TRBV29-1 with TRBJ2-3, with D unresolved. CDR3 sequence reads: CSGPPGRTDTQYF. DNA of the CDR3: TGCAGCGGCCCTCCTGGCCGCACAGATACGCAGTATTTT.